This is a list of T cell receptor beta chains from one sample in a study of CD8 T cells in Susac syndrome. One entry per CDR3 protein results from TCRdb running MiXCR on the immunoSEQ multiplex PCR reads. The sample lists about 200,000 distinct CDR3 sequences, roughly 91% occurring once. Sample: CD4+ T cells from PBMCs. The source is a human donor with Susac syndrome. The CDR3 runs from the conserved cysteine through the conserved F or W. Fields, in order: clone size, J gene, D gene, V gene, CDR3 DNA, CDR3 protein. D genes are given only for firm matches. The size field is filled for only some rows; it gives once, few, many or a size class.

NA TRBJ2-1 NA TRBV20-1 TGCAGTGGGACGGAGCGGGCGAGGAGGGGCTATGAGCAGTTCTTC CSGTERARRGYEQFF
NA TRBJ2-7 TRBD2 TRBV19 TGTGCCAGTAGTTCGTCTAGCGGGAGCTCCTACGAGCAGTACTTC CASSSSSGSSYEQYF
NA TRBJ2-7 TRBD1 TRBV7-9 TGTGCCAGCAGCTTAAGAGGACAGGGTCGCAACGAGCAGTACTTC CASSLRGQGRNEQYF
NA TRBJ1-4 NA TRBV7-9 TGTGCCAGCAGCTACGGACAGAGGCATGAAAAACTGTTTTTT CASSYGQRHEKLFF
NA TRBJ1-4 NA TRBV15 TGTGCCACCAGCAGAGGGACAACCCGGCGGACTAATGAAAAACTGTTTTTT CATSRGTTRRTNEKLFF
NA TRBJ1-1 NA TRBV28 TGTGCCAGCAGTTTATATAGGAACACTGAAGCTTTCTTT CASSLYRNTEAFF
NA TRBJ2-5 TRBD2 TRBV5-1 TGCGCCAGCAGCCCCACGGAGGCGGGAGGGGAGACCCAGTACTTC CASSPTEAGGETQYF
NA TRBJ2-7 NA TRBV28 TGTGCCAGCAGTTTTGATAACCGAGGGGAGCAGTACTTC CASSFDNRGEQYF
NA TRBJ1-5 NA TRBV7-2 TGTGCCAGCAGCTTAATTGATCAGCCCCAGCATTTT CASSLIDQPQHF
NA TRBJ2-5 TRBD2 TRBV7-3 TGTGCCAGCAGCCAAAATAGCGGGAGGGCCCCTAAGTACTTC CASSQNSGRAPKYF
NA TRBJ2-7 NA TRBV30 TGTGCCTGGAGCGCGGCATTGGTGCAAACCTACGAGCAGTACTTC CAWSAALVQTYEQYF
NA TRBJ2-1 NA TRBV9 TGTGCCAGCAGCGTAGACGGGGGCGCCCACAATGAGCAGTTCTTC CASSVDGGAHNEQFF
once TRBJ1-1 TRBD1 TRBV20-1 TGCAGTGCTAGGGCTGGGCTTGGGACAGGGATCGGCACTGAAGCTTTCTTT CSARAGLGTGIGTEAFF
NA TRBJ2-7 TRBD2 TRBV7-2 TGTGCCAGCAGCTTAAATAGCGGGATAGGCGAGCAGTACTTC CASSLNSGIGEQYF
NA TRBJ2-7 NA TRBV10-1 TGCGCCAGCAGCCATCCAGGGACCTACGAGCAGTACTTC CASSHPGTYEQYF
NA TRBJ1-4 NA TRBV7-9 TGTGCCAGCAGCTTTTACCCTGGGGGTGTCGCAACTAATGAAAAACTGTTTTTT CASSFYPGGVATNEKLFF
few TRBJ1-6 TRBD1 TRBV7-3 TGTGCCAGCAGCCAGGGACAGACTAATTCACCCCTCCACTTT CASSQGQTNSPLHF
NA TRBJ2-7 TRBD1 TRBV30 TGTGCCTGGAGTAGGGATTACGGGACAGAGGTCTACGAGCAGTACTTC CAWSRDYGTEVYEQYF
NA TRBJ1-2 NA TRBV19 TGTGCCAGTGCGGATCCTAACTATGGCTACACCTTC CASADPNYGYTF
NA TRBJ2-2 TRBD1 TRBV29-1 TGCAGCGTAGGACAGGGGGCTAGCACCGGGGAGCTGTTTTTT CSVGQGASTGELFF
NA TRBJ2-5 TRBD2 TRBV12-3/TRBV12-4 TGTGCCAGCACCTTAACTAGCGGGGCCTCCAGAACGCACTTC CASTLTSGASRTHF
NA TRBJ2-7 TRBD1 TRBV5-1 TGCGCCAGCAGCGTTGTGGGACAGAGCTCCTACGAGCAGTACTTC CASSVVGQSSYEQYF
NA TRBJ1-1 NA TRBV3-1 TGTGCCAGCAGCCAAGAAGTACAGGGCCCGAACACTGAAGCTTTCTTT CASSQEVQGPNTEAFF